The next 14 T cell receptor beta chains were all read from a single sample in a study of T cell responses to AZD1222 COVID-19 vaccine. Assay used: immunoSEQ multiplex PCR; TCRdb lists only in-frame clones, some missing. The sample has about 130,000 clones, 88% seen once. The sample here was peripheral blood, taken on day 0 of AZD1222 vaccination. These receptors came from an adult in good health.

The sample holds a few counts of this clone. The chain employs TRBV6-5 and TRBJ2-6, with D perhaps matching TRBD1 (6 bases). CDR1 is MNHEY and CDR2 is SVGAGI in the germline V gene. The V gene lost 4 bases and the J gene lost 4 bases, with 14 bases spanning the gap. This CDR3 region has 16 residues. CDR3 residues: CASSSTTGSGANVLTF. The CDR3 bases are TGTGCCAGCAGTTCTACTACAGGGTCCGGGGCCAACGTCCTGACTTTC.

This sequence joins TRBV7-2 and TRBJ1-5, with D possibly being TRBD1 (6 bases). V lost 5 bases to trimming and J lost 5 bases, with 16 bases between them. This CDR3 is built from 15 residues. The germline V gene has CDR1 SGHTA and CDR2 FQGNSA. This chain's CDR3 is CASSPAPGAHQPQHF. The CDR3 bases are TGTGCCAGCAGCCCTGCTCCAGGGGCCCATCAGCCCCAGCATTTT.

This clone was seen a single time. This chain joins TRBV21-1 and TRBJ1-5; the DNA was not used to check the table's D call, TRBD1. TRBV21-1 is a listed pseudogene. The CDR3 is made up of 16 amino acids. In nucleotides, the CDR3 is TGTGCCAGCAGCAAACTGGCAGGGATTAGCAATCAGCCCCAGCATTTT. Translating it yields CASSKLAGISNQPQHF.

J is TRBJ1-3 and V is TRBV7-2; D is uncertain. V dropped 4 bases and J dropped 0 bases, with 4 bases sitting between them. This CDR3 is 13 amino acids long. Germline CDR1 reads SGHTA; CDR2 reads FQGNSA. CDR3 residues: CASSSGSGNTIYF. In DNA, the CDR3 is TGTGCCAGCAGCTCCGGCTCTGGAAACACCATATATTTT.

The J gene is TRBJ1-3, the V gene TRBV6-5; D gene unclear. V lost 6 bases and J 0 bases, leaving 6 bases between the germline ends. This CDR3 contains 13 residues. The germline gives CDR1 MNHEY, CDR2 SVGAGI. CDR3 loop: CASRPASGNTIYF. The CDR3 DNA follows: TGTGCCAGCAGGCCGGCCTCTGGAAACACCATATATTTT.

J is TRBJ1-5 and V is TRBV6-1; D gene ambiguous. The V gene's germline CDR1 is MNHNS and CDR2 SASEGT. V was shortened by 6 bases and J by 3 bases, with 12 bases between the two germline ends. There are 14 residues in the CDR3. DNA for the CDR3: TGTGCCAGCAGGGAGGGCGGTTACAATCAGCCCCAGCATTTT. Translation: CASREGGYNQPQHF.

The V call is TRBV28, the J call TRBJ2-7, with a possible D match to TRBD2 (6 bases). V was clipped by 8 bases and J by 0 bases, with 14 bases between them. CDR3 length: 14 amino acids. Per the germline V gene, CDR1 is MDHEN and CDR2 is SYDVKM. This chain's CDR3 is CASEGLKNSYEQYF. Here the CDR3 DNA reads TGTGCCAGCGAGGGACTCAAGAACTCCTACGAGCAGTACTTC.

The rearrangement links TRBV5-1 to TRBJ2-2; 10 nucleotides agree with TRBD2. The V gene's germline CDR1 is SGHRS and CDR2 YFSETQ. The CDR3 sequence is 17 residues long. V trimming: 9 bases; J trimming: 4 bases; junction bases outside the gene matches: 15. The DNA of the CDR3 is TGCGCCACTAAATGGGCTAGCGGGAGTTCAGGCACCGGGGAGCTGTTTTTT. This translates into CATKWASGSSGTGELFF.

V and J are TRBV27 and TRBJ1-6; the D gene is possibly TRBD1 (5 bases). V lost 5 bases and J 8 bases, leaving 13 bases between the germline ends. The V gene's germline CDR1 is MNHEY and CDR2 SMNVEV (reference sequence). The CDR3 extends over 14 amino acids. The CDR3 nucleotides are TGTGCCAGCAGTACGGGGGAGGGTTATTCACCCCTCCACTTT. It specifies CASSTGEGYSPLHF.

V usage is TRBV24-1 and J usage is TRBJ2-3; 11 bases are shared with TRBD2. The CDR3 length is 17 residues. Germline V gene sequence: CDR1 KGHDR, CDR2 SFDVKD. Germline trimming cut 2 bases from V and 6 bases from J; bases unmatched to any gene: 9. This CDR3 is CATSDSRASGGLDTQYF. The CDR3 bases are TGTGCCACCAGTGATTCCCGGGCTAGCGGGGGGCTGGATACGCAGTATTTT.

The J gene is TRBJ2-3, the V gene TRBV28, with 7 bases that match TRBD2. V lost 5 bases and J lost 6; bases outside the gene matches: 14. The CDR3 runs to 16 residues. The germline CDR1 and CDR2 sequences are MDHEN and SYDVKM. This chain's CDR3 is CASSGHAGAGPDTQYF. CDR3 DNA: TGTGCCAGCAGTGGACATGCGGGAGCGGGACCGGATACGCAGTATTTT.

J is TRBJ2-5 and V is TRBV7-2, with 8 bases aligning to TRBD2. V trimming: 5 bases; J trimming: 5 bases; junction bases outside the gene matches: 7. Per the germline V gene, CDR1 is SGHTA and CDR2 is FQGNSA. This CDR3 spans 14 amino acids. DNA of the CDR3: TGTGCCAGCAGCCCCGGGGGGGCGCAGGAGACCCAGTACTTC. Translated, it gives CASSPGGAQETQYF. Complete variable domain (other parts from reference TRBV7-2 and TRBJ2-5): GAGVSQSPSNKVTEKGKDVELRCDPISGHTALYWYRQSLGQGLEFLIYFQGNSAPDKSGLPSDRFSAERTGGSVSTLTIQRTQQEDSAVYLCASSPGGAQETQYFGPGTRLLVL.

The chain uses TRBV7-2 and TRBJ2-5; possible D gene TRBD2, 5 bases. V lost 1 base and J 5 bases, leaving 11 bases between the germline ends. The germline CDR1 and CDR2 sequences are SGHTA and FQGNSA. The CDR3 spans 14 residues. The CDR3 sequence is CASSLGTGMETQYF. The CDR3 nucleotides are TGTGCCAGCAGCTTAGGGACGGGGATGGAGACCCAGTACTTC.

This chain links TRBV6-4 with TRBJ2-2; D is uncertain. V was trimmed by 2 bases and J by 4 bases, leaving 8 bases between them. CDR1 is MRHNA and CDR2 is SNTAGT in the germline V gene. This CDR3 spans 14 amino acids. The CDR3 loop is CASSDRSFTGELFF. The CDR3 DNA follows: TGTGCCAGCAGTGACAGGTCCTTCACCGGGGAGCTGTTTTTT.